These 3 T cell receptor beta chains were all obtained from the same sample, sequenced in a study of yellow fever vaccine responses in identical twins (dated 2018 in TCRdb). Preparation of the library involved RT-PCR. The instrument was an Illumina HiSeq 2500. Using fastp at Q25 and MiXCR, TCRdb reprocessed the public reads and kept productive beta chains. Rows are combined by CDR3 protein, so each entry shows the most common genes and DNA. Here the sample has roughly 4,700 distinct CDR3 sequences; 85% occur a single time. Of the sample, 2.1% is held by the ten largest clones. The input for sequencing was T cells from blood (PBMCs), unsorted or a sorted subset (not recorded which), taken before or after yellow fever vaccination (not recorded which). These TCRs come from a woman aged 18-29 years who received the yellow fever vaccine. Donor details come from another sample of the same person, matched by shared clones.

This clonotype was seen more than once but under ten times. This chain joins TRBV11-3 and TRBJ2-2, with TRBD2 matching 9 bases. The germline gives CDR1 SGHNT, CDR2 YENEEA. The CDR3 loop spans 16 amino acids. The J segment lost 6 bases and the V segment lost 3 bases, leaving 8 bases of the junction unmatched. CDR3 DNA: TGTGCCAGCAGCTTTAATTTAGCGGGGGCTTCCGGGGAGCTGTTTTTT. Translation gives CASSFNLAGASGELFF.

CDR3 in DNA: TGTGCCAGCAGTTACGCGGCAAACTATGGCTACACCTTC. It encodes CASSYAANYGYTF. The chain recombines TRBV6-5 with TRBJ1-2; no reliable D call. The CDR3 is 13 residues long. Deletions cut 2 bases from V and 2 bases from J, with 6 bases between. Germline CDR1 reads MNHEY; CDR2 reads SVGAGI.

The chain joins TRBV6-1 to TRBJ1-1; D is unresolved. This CDR3 region has 14 residues. Germline V lookup: CDR1 MNHNS, CDR2 SASEGT. Trimming shortened V by 7 bases and J by 2 bases, and 14 bases separated the two germline ends. The CDR3 loop reads CASIKEGLNTEAFF. DNA for the CDR3: TGTGCCAGCATTAAAGAAGGCTTAAACACTGAAGCTTTCTTT.